The source of this T cell receptor (beta chain) is a study of OX40 agonist ivuxolimab in advanced cancers. Whole-study context: Prior checkpoint blockade (anti-PD-1, anti-PD-L1 or anti-CTLA-4) was permitted; under 50% had it.

The protocol was immunoSEQ multiplex PCR, while the TCRdb copy is restricted to in-frame clones and leaves out a portion. The sample contains tens of thousands of clones, roughly 92% of which appear only once. The germline V gene has CDR1 MNHEY and CDR2 SVGAGI. The CDR3 consists of 16 residues. Trimming removed 3 bases at V and 0 bases at J, with 9 bases between. The origin of this receptor is an adult with an advanced solid tumor such as melanoma, head and neck, liver or kidney cancer. This chain links TRBV6-5 with TRBJ1-6; unclear D gene. Sequenced material: CD4+ or CD8+ T cells sorted from blood, taken in a trial of the OX40 agonist ivuxolimab. The CDR3 here is CASSYSESSYNSPLHF. In DNA form, the CDR3 reads TGTGCCAGCAGTTATTCGGAAAGCTCCTATAATTCACCCCTCCACTTT.